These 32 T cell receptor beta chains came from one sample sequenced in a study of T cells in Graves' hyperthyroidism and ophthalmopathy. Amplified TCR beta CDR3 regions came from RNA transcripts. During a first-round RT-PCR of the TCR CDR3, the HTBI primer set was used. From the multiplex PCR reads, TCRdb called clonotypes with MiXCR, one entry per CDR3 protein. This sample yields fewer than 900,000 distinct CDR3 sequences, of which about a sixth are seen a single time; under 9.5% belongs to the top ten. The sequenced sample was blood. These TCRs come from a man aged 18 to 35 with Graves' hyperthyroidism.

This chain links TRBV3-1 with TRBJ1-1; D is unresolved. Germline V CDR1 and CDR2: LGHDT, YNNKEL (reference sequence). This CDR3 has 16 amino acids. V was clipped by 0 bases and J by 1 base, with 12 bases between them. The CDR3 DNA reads TGTGCCAGCAGCCAAGATCTTATGGATCCGAACACTGAAGCTTTCTTT. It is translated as CASSQDLMDPNTEAFF.

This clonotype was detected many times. Here the CDR3 reads CASSARDSGGETQYF. CDR3 DNA sequence: TGTGCCAGCAGCGCTCGGGACTCCGGAGGGGAGACCCAGTACTTC. This chain connects TRBV9 to TRBJ2-5; maybe TRBD2 (6 bases). The CDR3 runs 15 residues. V lost 3 bases to trimming and J lost 5 bases, with 17 bases between them. CDR1 and CDR2 from the germline V gene are SGDLS and YYNGEE.

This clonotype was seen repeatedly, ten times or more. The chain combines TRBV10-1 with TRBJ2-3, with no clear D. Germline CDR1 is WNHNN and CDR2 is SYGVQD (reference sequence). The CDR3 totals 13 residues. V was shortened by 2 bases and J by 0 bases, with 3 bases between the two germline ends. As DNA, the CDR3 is TGCGCCAGCAGTGAGAGTAGCACAGATACGCAGTATTTT. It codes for CASSESSTDTQYF.

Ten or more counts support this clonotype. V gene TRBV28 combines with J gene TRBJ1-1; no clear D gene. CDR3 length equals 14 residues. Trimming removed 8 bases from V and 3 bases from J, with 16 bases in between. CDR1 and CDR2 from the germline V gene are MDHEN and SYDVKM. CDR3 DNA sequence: TGTGCCAGCTCTGAGCTGTATCGCGACACTGAAGCTTTCTTT. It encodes CASSELYRDTEAFF. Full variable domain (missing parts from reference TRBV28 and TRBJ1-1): DVKVTQSSRYLVKRTGEKVFLECVQDMDHENMFWYRQDPGLGLRLIYFSYDVKMKEKGDIPEGYSVSREKKERFSLILESASTNQTSMYLCASSELYRDTEAFFGQGTRLTVV.

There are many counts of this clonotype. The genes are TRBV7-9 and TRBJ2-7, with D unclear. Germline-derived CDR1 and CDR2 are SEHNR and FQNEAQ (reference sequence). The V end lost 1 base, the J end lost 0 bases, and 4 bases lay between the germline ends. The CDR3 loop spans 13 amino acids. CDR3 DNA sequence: TGTGCCAGCAGCTTAGAGATCTCCTACGAGCAGTACTTC. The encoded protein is CASSLEISYEQYF.

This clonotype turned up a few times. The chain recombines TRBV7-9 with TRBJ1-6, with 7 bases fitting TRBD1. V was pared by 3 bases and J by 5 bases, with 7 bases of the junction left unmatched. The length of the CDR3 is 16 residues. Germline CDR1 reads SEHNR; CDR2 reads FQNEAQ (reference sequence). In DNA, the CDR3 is TGTGCCAGCAGCTTCAGGCAGGGGGTAAATAATTCACCCCTCCACTTT. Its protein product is CASSFRQGVNNSPLHF.

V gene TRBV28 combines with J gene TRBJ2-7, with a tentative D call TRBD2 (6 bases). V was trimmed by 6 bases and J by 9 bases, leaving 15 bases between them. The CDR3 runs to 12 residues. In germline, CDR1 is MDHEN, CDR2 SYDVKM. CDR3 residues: CASSTGTSRQYF. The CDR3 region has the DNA TGTGCCAGCAGCACCGGGACTTCTCGGCAGTACTTC. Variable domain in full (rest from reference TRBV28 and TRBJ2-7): DVKVTQSSRYLVKRTGEKVFLECVQDMDHENMFWYRQDPGLGLRLIYFSYDVKMKEKGDIPEGYSVSREKKERFSLILESASTNQTSMYLCASSTGTSRQYFGPGTRLTVT.

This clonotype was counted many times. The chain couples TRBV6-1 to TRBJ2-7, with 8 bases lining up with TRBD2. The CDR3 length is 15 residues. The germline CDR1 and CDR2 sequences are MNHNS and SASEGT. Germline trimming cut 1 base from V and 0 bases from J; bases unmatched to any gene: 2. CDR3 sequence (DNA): TGTGCCAGCAGTGAAGGGCTAGCGGGCTCCTACGAGCAGTACTTC. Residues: CASSEGLAGSYEQYF.

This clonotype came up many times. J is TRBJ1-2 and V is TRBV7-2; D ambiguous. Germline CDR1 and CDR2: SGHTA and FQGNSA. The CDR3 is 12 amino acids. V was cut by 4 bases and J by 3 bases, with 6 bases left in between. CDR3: CASSYRDYGYTF. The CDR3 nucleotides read TGTGCCAGCAGCTACAGAGACTATGGCTACACCTTC.

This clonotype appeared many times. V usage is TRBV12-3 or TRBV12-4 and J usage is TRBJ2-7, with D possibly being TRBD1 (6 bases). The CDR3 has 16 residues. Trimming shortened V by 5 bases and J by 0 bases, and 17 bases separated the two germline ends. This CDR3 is CASSPYSRGSSYEQYF. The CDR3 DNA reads TGTGCCAGCAGTCCGTATAGTAGGGGGAGCTCCTACGAGCAGTACTTC.

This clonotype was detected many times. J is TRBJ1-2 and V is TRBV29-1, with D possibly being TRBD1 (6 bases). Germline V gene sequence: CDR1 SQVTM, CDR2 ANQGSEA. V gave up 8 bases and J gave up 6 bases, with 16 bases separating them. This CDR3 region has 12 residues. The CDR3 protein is CSSQGPTDGYTF. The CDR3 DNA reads TGCAGCTCCCAGGGGCCCACAGATGGCTACACCTTC.

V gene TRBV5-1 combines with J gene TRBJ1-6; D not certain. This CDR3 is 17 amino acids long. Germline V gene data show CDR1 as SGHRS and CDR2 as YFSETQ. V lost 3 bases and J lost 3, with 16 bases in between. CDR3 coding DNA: TGCGCCAGCAGCTCCGCAACCTTCGTGCTCTATAATTCACCCCTCCACTTT. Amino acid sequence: CASSSATFVLYNSPLHF.

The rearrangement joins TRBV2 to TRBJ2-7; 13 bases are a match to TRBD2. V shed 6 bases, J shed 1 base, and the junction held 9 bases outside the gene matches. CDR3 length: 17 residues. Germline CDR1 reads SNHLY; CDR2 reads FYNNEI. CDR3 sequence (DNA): TGTGCCAGCAGGGCCGGGACTAGCGGGATTATGTCCTACGAGCAGTACTTC. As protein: CASRAGTSGIMSYEQYF. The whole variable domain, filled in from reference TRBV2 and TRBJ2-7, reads EPEVTQTPSHQVTQMGQEVILRCVPISNHLYFYWYRQILGQKVEFLVSFYNNEISEKSEIFDDQFSVERPDGSNFTLKIRSTKLEDSAMYFCASRAGTSGIMSYEQYFGPGTRLTVT.

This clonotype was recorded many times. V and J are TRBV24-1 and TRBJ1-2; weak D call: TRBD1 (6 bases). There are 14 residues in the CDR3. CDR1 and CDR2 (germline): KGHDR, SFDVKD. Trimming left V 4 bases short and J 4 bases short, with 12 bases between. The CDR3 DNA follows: TGTGCCACCAGTGACCCCGGACAGTCCTATGGCTACACCTTC. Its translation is CATSDPGQSYGYTF.

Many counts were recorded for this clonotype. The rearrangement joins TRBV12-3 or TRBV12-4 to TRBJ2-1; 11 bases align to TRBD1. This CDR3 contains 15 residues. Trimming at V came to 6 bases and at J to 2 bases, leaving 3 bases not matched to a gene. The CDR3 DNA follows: TGTGCCAGCAGGAGGGACAGGGGGGCCTACAATGAGCAGTTCTTC. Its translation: CASRRDRGAYNEQFF.

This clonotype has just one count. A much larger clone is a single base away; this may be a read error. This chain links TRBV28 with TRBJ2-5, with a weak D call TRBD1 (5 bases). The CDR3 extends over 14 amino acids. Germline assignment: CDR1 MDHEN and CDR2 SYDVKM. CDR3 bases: TGTGCCAGCAGCACAACCTGGGGCCAAGGGACCCAGTACTTC. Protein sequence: CASSTTWGQGTQYF.

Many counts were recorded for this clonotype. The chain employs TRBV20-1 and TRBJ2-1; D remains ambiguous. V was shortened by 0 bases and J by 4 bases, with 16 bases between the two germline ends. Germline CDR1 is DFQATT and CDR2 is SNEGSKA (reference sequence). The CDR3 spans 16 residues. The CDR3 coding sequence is TGCAGTGCTAGAGACCTACCTCGGACGGATTACAATGAGCAGTTCTTC. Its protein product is CSARDLPRTDYNEQFF.

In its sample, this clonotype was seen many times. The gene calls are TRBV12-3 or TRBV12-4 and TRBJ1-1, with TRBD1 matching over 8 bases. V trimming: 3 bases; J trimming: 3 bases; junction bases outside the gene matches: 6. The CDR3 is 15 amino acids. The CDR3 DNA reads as TGTGCCAGCAGTTTCCATGGACAGGGTGACACTGAAGCTTTCTTT. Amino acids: CASSFHGQGDTEAFF.

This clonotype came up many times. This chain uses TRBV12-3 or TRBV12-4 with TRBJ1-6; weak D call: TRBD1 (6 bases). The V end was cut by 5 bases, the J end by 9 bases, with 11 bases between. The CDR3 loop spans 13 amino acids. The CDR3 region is CASSGYRASPLHF. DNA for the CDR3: TGTGCCAGCAGTGGGTACAGGGCTTCACCCCTCCACTTT.

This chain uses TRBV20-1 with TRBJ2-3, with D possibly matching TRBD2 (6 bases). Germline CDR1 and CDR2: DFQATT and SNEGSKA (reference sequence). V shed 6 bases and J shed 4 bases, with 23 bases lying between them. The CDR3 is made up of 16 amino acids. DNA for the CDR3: TGCAGTGCACCGAATTTCCGGGACTCTAACGCAGATACGCAGTATTTT. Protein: CSAPNFRDSNADTQYF.

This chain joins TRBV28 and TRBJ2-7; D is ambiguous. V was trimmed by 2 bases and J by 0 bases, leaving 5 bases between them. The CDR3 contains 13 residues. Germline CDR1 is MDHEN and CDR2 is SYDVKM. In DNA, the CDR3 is TGTGCCAGCAGTTTACAGTACTCCTACGAGCAGTACTTC. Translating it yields CASSLQYSYEQYF.

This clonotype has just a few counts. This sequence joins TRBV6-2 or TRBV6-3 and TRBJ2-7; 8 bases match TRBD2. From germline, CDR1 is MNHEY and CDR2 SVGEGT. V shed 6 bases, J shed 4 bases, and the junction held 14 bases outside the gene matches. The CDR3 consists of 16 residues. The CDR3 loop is CASSPFKGSGRYEQYF. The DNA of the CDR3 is TGTGCCAGCAGCCCATTTAAAGGAAGCGGGAGATACGAGCAGTACTTC.

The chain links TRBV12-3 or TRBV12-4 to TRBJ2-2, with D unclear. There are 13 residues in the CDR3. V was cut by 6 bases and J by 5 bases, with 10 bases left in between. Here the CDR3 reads CASSRQETGELFF. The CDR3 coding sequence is TGTGCCAGCAGCCGCCAAGAAACCGGGGAGCTGTTTTTT.

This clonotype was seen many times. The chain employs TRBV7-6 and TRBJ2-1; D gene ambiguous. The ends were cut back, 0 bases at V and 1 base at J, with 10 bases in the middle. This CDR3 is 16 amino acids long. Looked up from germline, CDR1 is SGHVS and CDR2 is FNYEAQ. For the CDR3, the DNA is TGTGCCAGCAGCTTAGCGGTGGACGGTTCCTACAATGAGCAGTTCTTC. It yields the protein CASSLAVDGSYNEQFF.

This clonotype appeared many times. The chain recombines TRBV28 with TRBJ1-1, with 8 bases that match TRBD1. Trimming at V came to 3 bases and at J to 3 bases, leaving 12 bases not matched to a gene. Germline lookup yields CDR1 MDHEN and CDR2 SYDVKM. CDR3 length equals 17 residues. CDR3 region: CASSFLGTGSWDTEAFF. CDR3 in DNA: TGTGCCAGCAGTTTTTTGGGGACAGGTTCGTGGGACACTGAAGCTTTCTTT.

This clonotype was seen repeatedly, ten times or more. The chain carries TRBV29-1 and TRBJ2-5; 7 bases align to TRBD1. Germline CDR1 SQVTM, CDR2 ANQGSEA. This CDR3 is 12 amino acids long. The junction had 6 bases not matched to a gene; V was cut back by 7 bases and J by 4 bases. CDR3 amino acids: CSARQGGETQYF. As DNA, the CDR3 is TGCAGCGCCCGACAGGGCGGAGAGACCCAGTACTTC.

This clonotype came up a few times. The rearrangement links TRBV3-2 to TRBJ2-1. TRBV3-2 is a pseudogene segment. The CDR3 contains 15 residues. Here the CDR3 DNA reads TGTGCCAGCAGCCCAAAGCGGAGCTCCTACAATGAGCAGTTCTTC. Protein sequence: CASSPKRSSYNEQFF.

The CDR3 DNA is TGTGCCAGTACCGAAACAGGGGTTTCCTACAATGAGCAGTTCTTC. It translates to CASTETGVSYNEQFF. The V and J genes are TRBV19 and TRBJ2-1, with 7 bases that match TRBD1. This CDR3 is built from 15 residues. J lost 1 base, V lost 7 bases, and 7 bases had no gene match. Germline lookup yields CDR1 LNHDA and CDR2 SQIVND (reference sequence).

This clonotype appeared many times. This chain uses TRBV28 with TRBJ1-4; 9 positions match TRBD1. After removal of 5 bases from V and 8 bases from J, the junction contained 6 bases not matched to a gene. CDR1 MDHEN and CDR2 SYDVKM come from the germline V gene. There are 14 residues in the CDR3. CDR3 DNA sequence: TGTGCCAGCAGTGTGGGACAGGGTAGCGAAAAACTGTTTTTT. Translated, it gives CASSVGQGSEKLFF.

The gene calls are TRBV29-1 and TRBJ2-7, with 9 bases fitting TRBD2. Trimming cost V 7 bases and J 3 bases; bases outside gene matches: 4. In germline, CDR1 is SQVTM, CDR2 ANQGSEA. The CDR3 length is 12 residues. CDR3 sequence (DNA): TGCAGCGCGCGGGAGGGCCACTACGAGCAGTACTTC. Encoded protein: CSAREGHYEQYF.

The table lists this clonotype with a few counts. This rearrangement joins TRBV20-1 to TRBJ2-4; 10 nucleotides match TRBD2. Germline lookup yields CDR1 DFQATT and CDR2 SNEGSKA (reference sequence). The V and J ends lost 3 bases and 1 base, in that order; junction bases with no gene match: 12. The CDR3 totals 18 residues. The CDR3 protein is CSARSISGRQGAKNIQYF. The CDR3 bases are TGCAGTGCTAGGTCGATTAGCGGGAGGCAAGGGGCCAAAAACATTCAGTACTTC.

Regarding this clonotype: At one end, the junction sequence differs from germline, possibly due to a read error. This chain's CDR3 is CATSLAERADTRYF. The CDR3 DNA is TGTGCCACCTCCCTAGCGGAGCGGGCGGATACGCGGTATTTT. The V call is TRBV24-1, the J call TRBJ2-3, with 7 bases aligning to TRBD2. Germline values: CDR1 KGHDR, CDR2 SFDVKD. CDR3 length: 14 amino acids.